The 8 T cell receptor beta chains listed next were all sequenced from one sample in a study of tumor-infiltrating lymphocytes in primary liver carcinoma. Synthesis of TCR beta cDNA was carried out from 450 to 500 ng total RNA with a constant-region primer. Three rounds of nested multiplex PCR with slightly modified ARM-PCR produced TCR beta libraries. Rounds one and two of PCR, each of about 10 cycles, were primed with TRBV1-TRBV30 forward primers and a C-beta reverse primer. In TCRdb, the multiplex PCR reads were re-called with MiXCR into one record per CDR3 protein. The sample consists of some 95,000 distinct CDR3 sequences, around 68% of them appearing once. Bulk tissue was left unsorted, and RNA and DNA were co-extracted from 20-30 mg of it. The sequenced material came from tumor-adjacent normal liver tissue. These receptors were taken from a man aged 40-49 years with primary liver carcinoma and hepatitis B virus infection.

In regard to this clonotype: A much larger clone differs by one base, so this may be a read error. The CDR3: CASTLAGTLSYEQYF. As DNA, the CDR3 is TGTGCCAGCACTTTAGCTGGGACACTCTCCTACGAGCAGTACTTC. J is TRBJ2-7 and V is TRBV12-3 or TRBV12-4; D might be TRBD1 (6 bases). CDR3 length: 15 amino acids.

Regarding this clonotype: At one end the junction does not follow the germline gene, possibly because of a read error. This CDR3 is CASGLSGSTDMQYF. The CDR3 nucleotides read TGTGCCAGTGGGTTAAGTGGGAGCACAGATATGCAGTATTTT. The chain combines TRBV28 with TRBJ2-3; perhaps TRBD2 as D (5 bases). CDR1 is MDHEN and CDR2 is SYDVKM in the germline V gene. The CDR3 contains 14 residues. The variable domain in full, completed from reference TRBV28 and TRBJ2-3, reads DVKVTQSSRYLVKRTGEKVFLECVQDMDHENMFWYRQDPGLGLRLIYFSYDVKMKEKGDIPEGYSVSREKKERFSLILESASTNQTSMYLCASGLSGSTDMQYFGPGTRLTVL.

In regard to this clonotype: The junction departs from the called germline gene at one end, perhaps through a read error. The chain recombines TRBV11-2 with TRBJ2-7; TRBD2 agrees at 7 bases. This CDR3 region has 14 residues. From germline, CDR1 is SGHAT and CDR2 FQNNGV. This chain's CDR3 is CAGSESRDYYEQYF. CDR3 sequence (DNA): TGTGCCGGCAGTGAGAGCCGGGACTACTACGAGCAGTACTTC.

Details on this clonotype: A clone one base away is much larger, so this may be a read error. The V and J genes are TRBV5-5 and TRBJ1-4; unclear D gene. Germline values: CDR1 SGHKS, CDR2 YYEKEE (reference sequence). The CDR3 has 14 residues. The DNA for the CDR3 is TGTCCCAGCAGCTTTTTGATAACTAATGAAAAACTGTTTTTT. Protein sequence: CPSSFLITNEKLFF.

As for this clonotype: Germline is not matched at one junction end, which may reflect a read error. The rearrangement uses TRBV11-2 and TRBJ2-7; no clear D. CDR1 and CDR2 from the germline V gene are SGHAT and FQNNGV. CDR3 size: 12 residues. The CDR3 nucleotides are TGTGCCAACAGCTTAGGGCGCAACGAGCAGTACTTC. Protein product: CANSLGRNEQYF. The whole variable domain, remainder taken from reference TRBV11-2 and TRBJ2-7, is EAGVAQSPRYKIIEKRQSVAFWCNPISGHATLYWYQQILGQGPKLLIQFQNNGVVDDSQLPKDRFSAERLKGVDSTLKIQPAKLEDSAVYLCANSLGRNEQYFGPGTRLTVT.

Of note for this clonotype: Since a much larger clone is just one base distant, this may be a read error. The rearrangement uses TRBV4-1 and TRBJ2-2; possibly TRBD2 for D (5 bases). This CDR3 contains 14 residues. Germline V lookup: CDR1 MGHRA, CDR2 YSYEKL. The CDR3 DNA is TGCGCCTGCAGCCGGCCACTAGGCTCCGGGGAGCTGTTTTTT. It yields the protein CACSRPLGSGELFF.

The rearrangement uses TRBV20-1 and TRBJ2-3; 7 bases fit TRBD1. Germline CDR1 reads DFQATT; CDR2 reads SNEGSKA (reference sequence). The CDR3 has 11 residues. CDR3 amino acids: CSTGVTDTQYF. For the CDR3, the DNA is TGCAGCACAGGGGTCACAGATACGCAGTATTTT.

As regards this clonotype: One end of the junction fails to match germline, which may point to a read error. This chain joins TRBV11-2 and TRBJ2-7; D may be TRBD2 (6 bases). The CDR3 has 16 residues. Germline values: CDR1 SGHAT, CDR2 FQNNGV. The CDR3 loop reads CASSLDSGDGIYEQYF. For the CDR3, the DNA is TGTGCCAGCAGTTTAGATTCGGGGGACGGTATCTACGAGCAGTACTTC.